The 6 T cell receptor beta chains below were found in one sample sequenced in a study of cytotoxic CD8 clonotypes in ibrutinib-treated CLL. Clones were sequenced by immunoSEQ multiplex PCR, and TCRdb holds only the in-frame ones, with some missing. The sample holds more than 200,000 clones, around 75% seen once. This sample comprised PBMCs, obtained after 12 months of ibrutinib treatment. The receptor set was obtained from a human donor with chronic lymphocytic leukemia.

V gene TRBV5-1 combines with J gene TRBJ2-7, with D perhaps matching TRBD1 or TRBD2 (5 bases each). V lost 0 bases to trimming and J lost 3 bases, with 13 bases between them. Per germline, CDR1 SGHRS and CDR2 YFSETQ. The CDR3 is 15 amino acids. Here the CDR3 reads CASSLDRRLGYEQYF. Here the CDR3 DNA reads TGCGCCAGCAGCTTGGACAGGAGGTTGGGCTACGAGCAGTACTTC.

The J gene is TRBJ2-3, the V gene TRBV2; maybe TRBD2 (6 bases). The germline V gene encodes CDR1 SNHLY and CDR2 FYNNEI. V was shortened by 0 bases and J by 1 base, with 14 bases between the two germline ends. The CDR3 loop spans 17 amino acids. DNA for the CDR3: TGTGCCAGCAGTGAAGCGCTTCCTAGCGCAGGCACAGATACGCAGTATTTT. It codes for CASSEALPSAGTDTQYF. Filled out from reference TRBV2 and TRBJ2-3, the complete variable domain reads EPEVTQTPSHQVTQMGQEVILRCVPISNHLYFYWYRQILGQKVEFLVSFYNNEISEKSEIFDDQFSVERPDGSNFTLKIRSTKLEDSAMYFCASSEALPSAGTDTQYFGPGTRLTVL.

V gene TRBV30 combines with J gene TRBJ2-1; weak D call: TRBD2 (6 bases). The length of the CDR3 is 15 residues. Germline lookup yields CDR1 GTSNPN and CDR2 SVGIG (reference sequence). Deletions cut 3 bases from V and 7 bases from J, with 19 bases between. CDR3 residues: CAWRWGTGEKNEQFF. DNA of the CDR3: TGTGCCTGGAGATGGGGGACGGGAGAAAAGAATGAGCAGTTCTTC. The whole variable domain, filled in from reference TRBV30 and TRBJ2-1, reads SQTIHQWPATLVQPVGSPLSLECTVEGTSNPNLYWYRQAAGRGLQLLFYSVGIGQISSEVPQNLSASRPQDRQFILSSKKLLLSDSGFYLCAWRWGTGEKNEQFFGPGTRLTVL.

This clone was found once. The V gene is TRBV7-3, the J gene TRBJ2-5; perhaps TRBD1 as D (6 bases). Germline lookup yields CDR1 SGHTA and CDR2 FQGTGA. This CDR3 region has 15 residues. Trimming cost V 2 bases and J 0 bases, with 10 bases left between them. CDR3 sequence reads: CASSLGQSYQETQYF. The CDR3 DNA sequence: TGTGCCAGCAGCTTAGGACAGTCTTACCAAGAGACCCAGTACTTC. Supplemented by reference TRBV7-3 and TRBJ2-5, the full variable domain reads GAGVSQTPSNKVTEKGKYVELRCDPISGHTALYWYRQSLGQGPEFLIYFQGTGAADDSGLPNDRFFAVRPEGSVSTLKIQRTERGDSAVYLCASSLGQSYQETQYFGPGTRLLVL.

The chain combines TRBV2 with TRBJ2-5; D might be TRBD2 (6 bases). This CDR3 has 15 residues. With 2 bases removed from V and 2 bases from J, the gap between germline ends came to 12 bases. Per germline, CDR1 SNHLY and CDR2 FYNNEI. CDR3 residues: CASSEPGLIQETQYF. The CDR3 region has the DNA TGTGCCAGCAGTGAACCGGGACTCATACAAGAGACCCAGTACTTC.

The chain uses TRBV18 and TRBJ2-3; perhaps TRBD1 as D (5 bases). Looked up from germline, CDR1 is KGHSH and CDR2 is LQKENI. Between the trimmed V and J ends, which lost 6 bases and 0 bases, there was a span of 10 bases. This CDR3 region has 14 residues. The CDR3 DNA sequence: TGTGCCAGCTCCAGGACATTCAGCACAGATACGCAGTATTTT. Translating it yields CASSRTFSTDTQYF.